Following are 28 T cell receptor beta chains from one sample sequenced in a study of beta chain features in type 1 diabetes. Whole-study results and caveats: In every one of the four CD4+ subsets, TCRB CDR3s were moderately but significantly shorter in Type 1 diabetes patients.

Reverse transcription of all isolated RNA meant that expressed TCRB transcripts were sequenced. The assay was immunoSEQ multiplex PCR, and TCRdb's table has in-frame clones only and misses some. The repertoire consists of about 150,000 clones, with approximately 8.4% occurring once and the leading ten covering 0.5%. No antigen is known for these receptors. Source material: central memory CD4+ T cells from blood. All receptors derive from a man aged 18 to 30 with type 1 diabetes.

This clone was counted only a few times. The chain carries TRBV2 and TRBJ2-2; maybe TRBD2 (6 bases). This CDR3 contains 16 residues. V lost 3 bases to trimming and J lost 3 bases, with 14 bases between them. The germline CDR1 and CDR2 sequences are SNHLY and FYNNEI. The CDR3 DNA reads TGTGCCAGCAGTGATGCCCGGGAGAGGGACACCGGGGAGCTGTTTTTT. Translated, it gives CASSDARERDTGELFF.

The chain couples TRBV14 to TRBJ1-4; D might be TRBD1 (5 bases). CDR1 and CDR2 (germline): SGHDN, FVKESK. CDR3 length equals 14 residues. V was clipped by 0 bases and J by 5 bases, with 7 bases between them. CDR3 DNA sequence: TGTGCCAGCAGCCAAGAATACAGGAATGAAAAACTGTTTTTT. As protein: CASSQEYRNEKLFF.

This clone was found many times. The V gene is TRBV28, the J gene TRBJ2-6; weak D call: TRBD2 (5 bases). This CDR3 has 19 amino acids. Germline V CDR1 and CDR2: MDHEN, SYDVKM. Deletions cut 6 bases from V and 0 bases from J, with 21 bases between. DNA of the CDR3: TGTGCCAGCAGAACCCCCAATTCCGGGAAAGGCTCTGGGGCCAACGTCCTGACTTTC. Its protein is CASRTPNSGKGSGANVLTF.

The CDR3 region has the DNA TGTGCCAGCTCAAGAACGAGCGGGACCGGGGAGCTGTTTTTT. Translated, it gives CASSRTSGTGELFF. The V call is TRBV18, the J call TRBJ2-2; tentative D call: TRBD2 (6 bases). From germline, CDR1 is KGHSH and CDR2 LQKENI. The CDR3 loop spans 14 amino acids. The V end lost 5 bases, the J end lost 5 bases, and 12 bases lay between the germline ends.

V and J are TRBV7-2 and TRBJ2-7; 10 bases align to TRBD1. After removal of 5 bases from V and 3 bases from J, the junction contained 13 bases not matched to a gene. Per germline, CDR1 SGHTA and CDR2 FQGNSA. The CDR3 contains 17 residues. DNA for the CDR3: TGTGCCAGCAGCAAGACAGGGGGCGCTTGGGGAAACTACGAGCAGTACTTC. This gives the protein CASSKTGGAWGNYEQYF.

This clone showed up just a few times. The V gene is TRBV7-8, the J gene TRBJ2-7; TRBD2 matches at 14 bases. Trimming took 1 base from V and 3 from J; bases not matched to a gene: 2. The CDR3 is made up of 16 amino acids. In germline, CDR1 is SGHVS, CDR2 FQNEAQ. The CDR3 nucleotides read TGTGCCAGCAGCTTAGTCGGGACTAGCGGGAGCTACGAGCAGTACTTC. This codes for CASSLVGTSGSYEQYF.

This clone was seen only a few times. V usage is TRBV5-1 and J usage is TRBJ2-2, with 7 bases aligning to TRBD2. The CDR3 loop spans 16 amino acids. The trim removed 0 bases at V and 2 bases at J, leaving 4 bases unmatched. CDR1 and CDR2 (germline): SGHRS, YFSETQ. CDR3 sequence (DNA): TGCGCCAGCAGCTTGGACCCAGCGGGAAACACCGGGGAGCTGTTTTTT. Amino acids: CASSLDPAGNTGELFF. The full variable domain, its missing parts supplied by reference TRBV5-1 and TRBJ2-2, is KAGVTQTPRYLIKTRGQQVTLSCSPISGHRSVSWYQQTPGQGLQFLFEYFSETQRNKGNFPGRFSGRQFSNSRSEMNVSTLELGDSALYLCASSLDPAGNTGELFFGEGSRLTVL.

CDR3 loop: CASSLVDTTDTQYF. CDR3 DNA sequence: TGCGCCAGCAGCTTGGTCGACACCACAGATACGCAGTATTTT. The rearrangement uses TRBV5-1 and TRBJ2-3, with no clear D. This CDR3 comprises 14 residues. The V end lost 0 bases, the J end lost 2 bases, and 7 bases lay between the germline ends. Per the germline V gene, CDR1 is SGHRS and CDR2 is YFSETQ.

In this sample, this clone turned up a few times. This chain joins TRBV7-2 and TRBJ1-2; 10 bases map to TRBD1. Unmatched junction bases numbered 6, after V lost 5 bases and J lost 3 bases. CDR1 is SGHTA and CDR2 is FQGNSA in the germline V gene. The CDR3 extends over 15 amino acids. CDR3 sequence (DNA): TGTGCCAGCAGCCTGGGACAGGGGAGGGACTATGGCTACACCTTC. Translation gives CASSLGQGRDYGYTF.

In DNA form, the CDR3 reads TGTGCCAGCAGTGACTTCGGGGGGACCGGGGAGCTGTTTTTT. Its protein is CASSDFGGTGELFF. This chain links TRBV6-1 with TRBJ2-2; 7 positions match TRBD2. This CDR3 is 14 amino acids long. Germline CDR1 reads MNHNS; CDR2 reads SASEGT. The trim removed 3 bases at V and 5 bases at J, leaving 3 bases unmatched.

This clone was observed a handful of times. J is TRBJ2-1 and V is TRBV14; D possibly corresponds to TRBD2 (5 bases). Per the germline V gene, CDR1 is SGHDN and CDR2 is FVKESK. The CDR3 covers 16 residues. V was pared by 0 bases and J by 5 bases, with 14 bases between. The CDR3 here is CASSQDLGFGDNEQFF. CDR3 bases: TGTGCCAGCAGCCAAGATTTAGGGTTCGGGGACAATGAGCAGTTCTTC.

The V gene is TRBV11-2, the J gene TRBJ2-7; possible D gene TRBD2, 6 bases. The germline gives CDR1 SGHAT, CDR2 FQNNGV. The CDR3 extends over 14 amino acids. V dropped 5 bases and J dropped 2 bases, with 13 bases sitting between them. CDR3 DNA: TGTGCCAGCAGCCCGGCGGTAGCGGCCTACGAGCAGTACTTC. Residues: CASSPAVAAYEQYF. Full variable domain (rest looked up from reference TRBV11-2 and TRBJ2-7): EAGVAQSPRYKIIEKRQSVAFWCNPISGHATLYWYQQILGQGPKLLIQFQNNGVVDDSQLPKDRFSAERLKGVDSTLKIQPAKLEDSAVYLCASSPAVAAYEQYFGPGTRLTVT.

The chain employs TRBV6-6 and TRBJ1-2; D is undetermined. The germline CDR1 and CDR2 sequences are MNHNY and SVGAGI (reference sequence). V was trimmed by 5 bases and J by 3 bases, leaving 13 bases between them. There are 14 residues in the CDR3. CDR3 region: CASSHRRNHYGYTF. In DNA form, the CDR3 reads TGTGCCAGCAGTCACCGCAGGAACCACTATGGCTACACCTTC.

The chain is built from TRBV7-8 and TRBJ1-4, with TRBD1 matching 7 bases. J lost 0 bases, V lost 4 bases, and 8 bases had no gene match. The CDR3 totals 17 residues. Germline CDR1 SGHVS, CDR2 FQNEAQ. For the CDR3, the DNA is TGTGCCAGCAGCTCACCCTCCACAGGGGCAACTAATGAAAAACTGTTTTTT. It encodes CASSSPSTGATNEKLFF.

This clone showed up just a few times. The chain couples TRBV28 to TRBJ1-4; TRBD1 might be the D (5 bases). CDR3 length: 14 residues. The germline gives CDR1 MDHEN, CDR2 SYDVKM. V lost 3 bases to trimming and J lost 7 bases, with 12 bases between them. This CDR3 reads CASSFRQGIEKLFF. CDR3 in DNA: TGTGCCAGCAGTTTTCGGCAGGGAATTGAAAAACTGTTTTTT.

This clone has ten or more counts. The chain has TRBV7-2 and TRBJ1-2; 9 bases match TRBD1. This CDR3 is built from 15 residues. The V segment lost 5 bases and the J segment 4 bases; nucleotides outside the gene matches: 8. Germline V gives CDR1 SGHTA, CDR2 FQGNSA. This CDR3 is CASSATGGAGYGYTF. The DNA for the CDR3 is TGTGCCAGCAGCGCAACAGGGGGCGCTGGCTATGGCTACACCTTC.

This clone was recorded a few times. This sequence joins TRBV2 and TRBJ2-5, with unresolved D. Germline CDR1 SNHLY, CDR2 FYNNEI. Trimming cost V 4 bases and J 4 bases, with 7 bases left between them. CDR3 length: 12 amino acids. CDR3 nucleotide sequence: TGTGCCAGCAGTGGAGGAGCAGAGACCCAGTACTTC. This translates into CASSGGAETQYF.

The J gene is TRBJ2-1, the V gene TRBV11-2; D gene unclear. The germline V and J ends were trimmed by 5 bases and 5 bases, with 13 bases remaining between them. Germline CDR1 and CDR2: SGHAT and FQNNGV. This CDR3 is 14 amino acids long. The CDR3: CASSPPIAHNEQFF. CDR3 sequence (DNA): TGTGCCAGCAGCCCACCAATAGCCCACAATGAGCAGTTCTTC.

This clone was counted only a few times. The chain recombines TRBV7-6 with TRBJ2-1; the match to TRBD1 covers 7 bases. Germline V gene sequence: CDR1 SGHVS, CDR2 FNYEAQ. With 4 bases clipped from V and 2 bases from J, the junction kept 8 bases outside the gene matches. The CDR3 is 16 residues long. CDR3 sequence reads: CASSSLLGGPYNEQFF. In nucleotides, the CDR3 is TGTGCCAGCAGCTCCCTTTTAGGGGGCCCCTACAATGAGCAGTTCTTC. The whole variable domain, filled in from reference TRBV7-6 and TRBJ2-1, reads GAGVSQSPRYKVTKRGQDVALRCDPISGHVSLYWYRQALGQGPEFLTYFNYEAQQDKSGLPNDRFSAERPEGSISTLTIQRTEQRDSAMYRCASSSLLGGPYNEQFFGPGTRLTVL.

This clone was seen a few times. This chain joins TRBV25-1 and TRBJ2-5; D perhaps matches TRBD2 (6 bases). CDR3 length: 16 residues. Germline V lookup: CDR1 MGHDK, CDR2 SYGVNS. The V end lost 2 bases, the J end lost 5 bases, and 18 bases lay between the germline ends. The CDR3 DNA is TGTGCCAGCAGTGAAGGAGGGGAGAGGGGCCCGGAGACCCAGTACTTC. Translating gives CASSEGGERGPETQYF.

This clone was seen more than once but under ten times. V usage is TRBV11-1 and J usage is TRBJ2-2; 8 nucleotides align to TRBD2. The CDR3 is 18 residues long. V lost 5 bases and J lost 4; bases outside the gene matches: 15. CDR1 is SGHAT, CDR2 FQDESV, per germline (reference sequence). CDR3: CASSAGTSKRTITGELFF. The DNA for the CDR3 is TGTGCCAGCAGCGCCGGGACTAGTAAACGCACAATCACCGGGGAGCTGTTTTTT.

The rearrangement links TRBV2 to TRBJ1-5; TRBD1 aligns across 8 bases. Germline CDR1 and CDR2: SNHLY and FYNNEI. Trimming removed 8 bases from V and 4 bases from J; junction bases left unmatched: 7. CDR3 length: 14 residues. CDR3 region: CASEAGGRNQPQHF. The CDR3, as DNA: TGTGCCAGCGAAGCAGGGGGCAGGAATCAGCCCCAGCATTTT. Supplemented by reference TRBV2 and TRBJ1-5, the full variable domain reads EPEVTQTPSHQVTQMGQEVILRCVPISNHLYFYWYRQILGQKVEFLVSFYNNEISEKSEIFDDQFSVERPDGSNFTLKIRSTKLEDSAMYFCASEAGGRNQPQHFGDGTRLSIL.

The chain is built from TRBV25-1 and TRBJ1-1; maybe TRBD1 (5 bases). Per the germline V gene, CDR1 is MGHDK and CDR2 is SYGVNS. V was clipped by 2 bases and J by 2 bases, with 12 bases between them. The CDR3 sequence is 15 residues long. CDR3 coding DNA: TGTGCCAGCAGTGAACCACAGGCCTCCAACACTGAAGCTTTCTTT. Its protein is CASSEPQASNTEAFF.

This chain links TRBV29-1 with TRBJ1-2; TRBD1 agrees at 10 bases. CDR1 is SQVTM and CDR2 is ANQGSEA in the germline V gene. Unmatched junction bases numbered 5, after V lost 6 bases and J lost 4 bases. The CDR3 has 13 amino acids. This CDR3 reads CSVGGTGAYGYTF. CDR3 nucleotides: TGCAGCGTGGGGGGGACAGGGGCCTATGGCTACACCTTC.

This clone turned up a few times. The chain couples TRBV15 to TRBJ2-4, with D possibly TRBD2 on 6 matching bases. Germline V gives CDR1 LNHNV, CDR2 YYDKDF (reference sequence). V lost 4 bases, J lost 6 bases, and 10 bases lay in between. The CDR3 totals 13 residues. The CDR3 DNA follows: TGTGCCACCAGCAACATGGGGGGAAACATTCAGTACTTC. As protein: CATSNMGGNIQYF.

The table lists this clone with a few counts. The chain combines TRBV27 with TRBJ2-5; no reliable D call. Germline V CDR1 and CDR2: MNHEY, SMNVEV (reference sequence). V was cut by 0 bases and J by 1 base, with 6 bases left in between. CDR3 length equals 14 residues. CDR3 sequence reads: CASSLSWSQETQYF. CDR3 DNA: TGTGCCAGCAGTTTATCGTGGAGCCAAGAGACCCAGTACTTC.

The chain links TRBV4-3 to TRBJ2-7, with D perhaps matching TRBD2 (5 bases). Germline CDR1 reads LGHNA; CDR2 reads YSLEER. This CDR3 has 14 amino acids. The ends were cut back, 4 bases at V and 6 bases at J, with 16 bases in the middle. The CDR3 spells CASSLTDYLSEQYF. The CDR3 DNA reads TGCGCCAGCAGCCTCACAGACTATTTATCCGAGCAGTACTTC.

The V gene is TRBV9, the J gene TRBJ1-1; D gene uncertain. With 4 bases removed from V and 3 bases from J, the gap between germline ends came to 13 bases. Germline values: CDR1 SGDLS, CDR2 YYNGEE. The CDR3 runs 14 residues. This CDR3 reads CASSSRNGDTEAFF. The CDR3 DNA reads as TGTGCCAGCAGCTCACGTAACGGGGACACTGAAGCTTTCTTT.